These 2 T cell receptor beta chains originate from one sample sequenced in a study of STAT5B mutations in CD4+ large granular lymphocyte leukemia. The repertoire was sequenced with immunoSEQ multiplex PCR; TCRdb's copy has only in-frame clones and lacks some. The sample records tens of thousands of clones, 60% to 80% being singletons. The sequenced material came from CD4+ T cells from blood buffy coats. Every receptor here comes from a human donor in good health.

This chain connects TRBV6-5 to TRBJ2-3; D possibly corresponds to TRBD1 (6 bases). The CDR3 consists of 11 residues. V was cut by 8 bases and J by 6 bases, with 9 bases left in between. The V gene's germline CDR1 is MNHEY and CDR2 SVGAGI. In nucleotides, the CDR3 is TGTGCCAGCGCGAGGGGGGATACGCAGTATTTT. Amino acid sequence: CASARGDTQYF.

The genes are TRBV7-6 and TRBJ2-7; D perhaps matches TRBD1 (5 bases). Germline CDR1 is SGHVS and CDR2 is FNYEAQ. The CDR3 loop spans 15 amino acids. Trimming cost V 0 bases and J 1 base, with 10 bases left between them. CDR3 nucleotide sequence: TGTGCCAGCAGCTTAGCGTCCGACAGTTCCTACGAGCAGTACTTC. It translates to CASSLASDSSYEQYF.